The entry below describes one TCR beta chain. Its target is not known. TCRdb re-called the RACE reads with MiXCR, one entry per CDR3 protein. The sample contains about 290,000 distinct CDR3 sequences, approximately 8% of which appear only once. Time point in this sample: pre-sensitization, week 0. Described treatment: therapeutic diphenylcyclopropenone sensitization with weekly scalp DPC. Each patch test followed a blood draw. The sample originates from a study of human T cells and chemical hapten exposure. Findings and caveats of the study: No alteration of TCRs above 1 in 1000 frequency was seen with DPC sensitization. Against controls, expanded TCRs gave rise to significantly more large CDR3 similarity clusters.

The J segment lost 2 bases and the V segment lost 5 bases, leaving 5 bases of the junction unmatched. This CDR3 comprises 15 residues. Germline V lookup: CDR1 MDHEN, CDR2 SYDVKM. The receptor comes from a man aged 18-30 years with alopecia areata. Some clones in this sample may be carry-over from other donors' samples. Material: whole blood, obtained in connection with sensitization to the hapten diphenylcyclopropenone (DPC). The V gene is TRBV28, the J gene TRBJ1-3; 8 bases match TRBD1. The CDR3 protein is CASSGLDRAGNTIYF. CDR3 in DNA: TGTGCCAGCAGTGGGCTGGACAGGGCTGGAAACACCATATATTTT.